The 5 T cell receptor beta chains given below trace back to one sample, sequenced in a study of T cell responses to AZD1222 COVID-19 vaccine. TCRdb's copy holds only in-frame clones and misses some; the assay was immunoSEQ multiplex PCR. This table has 250,000 to 300,000 clones, about 94% appearing once. Specimen: peripheral blood, collected 28 days after the second AZD1222 dose. These receptors came from an adult who received the AZD1222 COVID-19 vaccine.

In its sample, this clone was seen once. The chain carries TRBV4-3 and TRBJ2-3, with D uncertain. This CDR3 is built from 14 residues. The germline gives CDR1 LGHNA, CDR2 YSLEER. The V and J ends lost 2 bases and 2 bases respectively, with 8 bases between them. The CDR3 spells CASSQNGYTDTQYF. The CDR3 nucleotides read TGCGCCAGCAGCCAAAACGGATACACAGATACGCAGTATTTT.

This sequence joins TRBV25-1 and TRBJ2-5; D is perhaps TRBD2 (6 bases). The germline V gene encodes CDR1 MGHDK and CDR2 SYGVNS. CDR3 length: 13 residues. With 6 bases removed from V and 2 bases from J, the gap between germline ends came to 10 bases. The CDR3 loop reads CASSAGPQETQYF. In DNA form, the CDR3 reads TGTGCCAGCAGCGCGGGGCCTCAAGAGACCCAGTACTTC. Full variable domain (rest looked up from reference TRBV25-1 and TRBJ2-5): EADIYQTPRYLVIGTGKKITLECSQTMGHDKMYWYQQDPGMELHLIHYSYGVNSTEKGDLSSESTVSRIRTEHFPLTLESARPSHTSQYLCASSAGPQETQYFGPGTRLLVL.

The chain links TRBV12-3 or TRBV12-4 to TRBJ1-6; D ambiguous. This CDR3 contains 13 residues. V gave up 3 bases and J gave up 6 bases, with 6 bases separating them. The CDR3 spells CASSLTRNSPLHF. In nucleotides, the CDR3 is TGTGCCAGCAGTTTGACGCGTAATTCACCCCTCCACTTT.

This clone has a single count. The chain combines TRBV6-2 or TRBV6-3 with TRBJ2-7; 13 nucleotides align to TRBD2. The CDR3 is made up of 15 amino acids. V shed 4 bases, J shed 3 bases, and the junction held 3 bases outside the gene matches. Germline loops: CDR1 MNHEY, CDR2 SVGEGT. The CDR3 sequence is CASSLLAGGRYEQYF. CDR3 bases: TGTGCCAGCAGTTTACTAGCGGGAGGGCGCTACGAGCAGTACTTC.

The V gene is TRBV10-2, the J gene TRBJ1-1, with 7 bases matching TRBD1. J was trimmed by 0 bases and V by 6 bases; bases with no gene match: 4. CDR1 is WSHSY and CDR2 is SAAADI in the germline V gene. The CDR3 is 14 residues long. The CDR3 nucleotides read TGCGCCAGCAGGGGACAGCCCATGAACACTGAAGCTTTCTTT. Protein product: CASRGQPMNTEAFF.